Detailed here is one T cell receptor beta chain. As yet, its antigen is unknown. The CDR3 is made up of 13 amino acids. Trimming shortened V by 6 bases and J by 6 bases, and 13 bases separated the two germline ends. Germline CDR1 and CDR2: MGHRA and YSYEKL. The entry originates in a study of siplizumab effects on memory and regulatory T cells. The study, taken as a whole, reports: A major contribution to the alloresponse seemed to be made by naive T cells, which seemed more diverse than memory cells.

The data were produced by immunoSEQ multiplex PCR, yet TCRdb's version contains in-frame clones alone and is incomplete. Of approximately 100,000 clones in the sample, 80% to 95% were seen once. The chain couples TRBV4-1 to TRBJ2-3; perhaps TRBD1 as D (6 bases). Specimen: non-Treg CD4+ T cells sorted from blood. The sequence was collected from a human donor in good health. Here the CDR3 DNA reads TGCGCCAGCAGAAGGGAAGGGGGTGATACGCAGTATTTT. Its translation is CASRREGGDTQYF.